This paragraph reports one T cell receptor beta chain. The V gene lost 0 bases and the J gene lost 5 bases, with 13 bases spanning the gap. The CDR3 contains 15 residues. Per the germline V gene, CDR1 is MNHEY and CDR2 is SVGAGI. The table came from immunoSEQ multiplex PCR; TCRdb's copy has only in-frame clones and leaves some out. The sample shows just over 250,000 clones, 70% to 90% of them seen only once. These data belong to a study of blood T cell repertoires in COVID-19. At the level of the study: The cDNA or gDNA used as material had been derived from T cells, B-cell-depleted T cells, or PBMCs.

Sequencing input: peripheral blood. The sequence was collected from a woman in her 50s with acute or convalescent COVID-19. The genes are TRBV6-5 and TRBJ2-5; tentatively, D is TRBD2 (6 bases). This CDR3 reads CASSYSMAGLETQYF. CDR3 nucleotide sequence: TGTGCCAGCAGTTACTCGATGGCGGGACTGGAGACCCAGTACTTC.